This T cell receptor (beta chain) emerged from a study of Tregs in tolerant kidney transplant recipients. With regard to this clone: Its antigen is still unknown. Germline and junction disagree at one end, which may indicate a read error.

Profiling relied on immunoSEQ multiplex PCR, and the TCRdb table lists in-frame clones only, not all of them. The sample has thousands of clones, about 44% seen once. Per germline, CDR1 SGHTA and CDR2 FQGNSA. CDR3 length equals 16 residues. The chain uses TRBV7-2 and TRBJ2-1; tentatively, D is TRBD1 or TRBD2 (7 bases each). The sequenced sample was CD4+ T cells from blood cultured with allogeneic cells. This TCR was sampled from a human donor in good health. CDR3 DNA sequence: TGTGCCAGCAGCTTATACCCCCGCAGGGGGGGCAATGAGCGGTTCTTC. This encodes CASSLYPRRGGNERFF. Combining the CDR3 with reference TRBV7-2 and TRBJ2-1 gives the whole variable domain GAGVSQSPSNKVTEKGKDVELRCDPISGHTALYWYRQSLGQGLEFLIYFQGNSAPDKSGLPSDRFSAERTGGSVSTLTIQRTQQEDSAVYLCASSLYPRRGGNERFFGPGTRLTVL.